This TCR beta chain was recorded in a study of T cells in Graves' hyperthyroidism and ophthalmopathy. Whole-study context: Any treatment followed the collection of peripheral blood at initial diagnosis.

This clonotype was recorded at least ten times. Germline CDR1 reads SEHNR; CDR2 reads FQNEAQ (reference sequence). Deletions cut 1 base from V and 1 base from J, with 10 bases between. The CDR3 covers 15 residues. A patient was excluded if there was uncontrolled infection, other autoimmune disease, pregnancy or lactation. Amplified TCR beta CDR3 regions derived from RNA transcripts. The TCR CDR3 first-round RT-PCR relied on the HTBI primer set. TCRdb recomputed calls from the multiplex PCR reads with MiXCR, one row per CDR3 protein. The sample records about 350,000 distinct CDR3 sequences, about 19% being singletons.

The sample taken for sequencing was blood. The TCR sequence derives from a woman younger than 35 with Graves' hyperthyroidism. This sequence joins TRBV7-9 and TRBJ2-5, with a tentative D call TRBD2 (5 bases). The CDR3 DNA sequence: TGTGCCAGCAGCTTAGTACAAGCGGTCCAAGAGACCCAGTACTTC. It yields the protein CASSLVQAVQETQYF.